The present T cell receptor beta chain was sequenced within a study of CD8 T cells in Susac syndrome. Overall study results and limits: Susac-specific public clones in total CD8+ repertoires numbered some 16; in CD8+ TEMRA repertoires, they numbered 5 or 6.

Details on this clonotype: Its antigen is unidentified.

cDNA came from roughly 0.5 to 1 ug RNA primed by random hexamers. TCRdb reprocessed the immunoSEQ multiplex PCR reads via MiXCR and lists one record per CDR3 protein. This sample yields tens of thousands of distinct CDR3 sequences, of which under 95% are seen a single time; roughly 0.47% belongs to the top ten. The source material was CD8+ T cells from PBMCs. This receptor was identified in a human donor with Susac syndrome.

CDR3 region: CACSRGGQYTQYF. CDR3 nucleotides: TGTGCCTGTAGCCGGGGGGGCCAATATACGCAGTATTTT. The genes are TRBV30 and TRBJ2-3, with 8 positions matching TRBD2. V gave up 6 bases and J gave up 7 bases; unmatched junction bases: 9. CDR3 size: 13 residues. Per germline, CDR1 GTSNPN and CDR2 SVGIG (reference sequence).